One sample yielded the 24 T cell receptor beta chains listed below, sequenced in a study of shared clonotypes between healthy human individuals (TCRdb year 2020). For the CD8 naive samples, CD45RO-negative cells were positively selected for CCR7, yielding a CD45RA+CCR7+ population from which TemRA cells were excluded. The receptor library was made with the immunoSEQ multiplex PCR assay. As stored in TCRdb, this immuneACCESS dataset retains in-frame rearrangements with V and J assigned. A fraction of the clones does not appear; measured against another copy, unresolved V genes explain less than half of the discrepancy, and the remainder lacks a known reason. In this sample the table shows hundreds of thousands of clones, approximately 96% of which occur a single time. Over 0.1% of the sample goes to the ten largest clones. The source material was naive CD8+ T cells sorted from blood. The cell subset or site label on this specimen signifies: CD45RA+CCR7+. These receptors were collected from a woman in her 30s in good health.

This clone was seen just once. The chain links TRBV19 to TRBJ2-1, with D possibly TRBD2 on 6 matching bases. Germline V gives CDR1 LNHDA, CDR2 SQIVND (reference sequence). This CDR3 comprises 22 residues. The V gene lost 4 bases and the J gene lost 5 bases, with 36 bases spanning the gap. CDR3 protein: CASSRGWDTGTIAEGNNNEQFF. The CDR3, as DNA: TGTGCCAGTAGTAGGGGGTGGGATACGGGGACGATAGCGGAGGGTAACAACAATGAGCAGTTCTTC.

This chain links TRBV6-6 with TRBJ1-5; a weak D match, TRBD1 (6 bases). The ends were cut back, 1 base at V and 6 bases at J, with 13 bases in the middle. The CDR3 extends over 15 amino acids. Looked up from germline, CDR1 is MNHNY and CDR2 is SVGAGI (reference sequence). The CDR3 coding sequence is TGTGCCAGCAGTTACTTAATAGGACAGACTCAGCCCCAGCATTTT. It specifies CASSYLIGQTQPQHF.

The V gene is TRBV7-2, the J gene TRBJ2-7; TRBD2 matches at 7 bases. The CDR3 consists of 13 residues. J was trimmed by 1 base and V by 10 bases; bases with no gene match: 7. Per germline, CDR1 SGHTA and CDR2 FQGNSA. The CDR3 spells CAIDLGLSYEQYF. The CDR3 DNA follows: TGTGCCATCGACTTGGGACTATCCTACGAGCAGTACTTC.

The chain uses TRBV6-1 and TRBJ2-3, with D unresolved. The CDR3 covers 16 residues. Germline values: CDR1 MNHNS, CDR2 SASEGT. Deletions cut 1 base from V and 2 bases from J, with 13 bases between. CDR3 in DNA: TGTGCCAGCAGTGAAGTTCTCGTCCCCCTCACAGATACGCAGTATTTT. Residues: CASSEVLVPLTDTQYF.

The rearrangement uses TRBV9 and TRBJ2-1; D may be TRBD1 or TRBD2 (5 bases each). Germline CDR1 is SGDLS and CDR2 is YYNGEE. Trimming cost V 4 bases and J 9 bases, with 23 bases left between them. This CDR3 is built from 16 residues. Here the CDR3 reads CASSPQGPSLQVEQFF. The CDR3 DNA sequence: TGTGCCAGCAGCCCCCAGGGACCGTCCTTGCAGGTTGAGCAGTTCTTC.

The gene calls are TRBV10-2 and TRBJ1-4; D ambiguous. Trimming removed 0 bases at V and 5 bases at J, with 7 bases between. The V gene's germline CDR1 is WSHSY and CDR2 SAAADI. CDR3 size: 14 residues. In DNA, the CDR3 is TGCGCCAGCAGTGAGTCGAATGGAAATGAAAAACTGTTTTTT. Protein sequence: CASSESNGNEKLFF.

The genes are TRBV28 and TRBJ1-4, with D uncertain. Germline V gives CDR1 MDHEN, CDR2 SYDVKM. This CDR3 contains 16 residues. V dropped 2 bases and J dropped 6 bases, with 16 bases sitting between them. CDR3 coding DNA: TGTGCCAGCAGTTTAATCCGGTCCGCCGAGGATGAAAAACTGTTTTTT. This encodes CASSLIRSAEDEKLFF. Full variable domain (outside the CDR3, taken from reference TRBV28 and TRBJ1-4): DVKVTQSSRYLVKRTGEKVFLECVQDMDHENMFWYRQDPGLGLRLIYFSYDVKMKEKGDIPEGYSVSREKKERFSLILESASTNQTSMYLCASSLIRSAEDEKLFFGSGTQLSVL.

This clone was seen a single time. The rearrangement joins TRBV11-2 to TRBJ1-2, with no clear D. The CDR3 runs 15 residues. In germline, CDR1 is SGHAT, CDR2 FQNNGV. The ends were cut back, 1 base at V and 6 bases at J, with 15 bases in the middle. The CDR3 is CASSLVGRRKNGYTF. CDR3 DNA sequence: TGTGCCAGCAGCTTAGTGGGCAGAAGAAAAAATGGCTACACCTTC.

J is TRBJ1-1 and V is TRBV2; no firm D call. This CDR3 region has 14 residues. Germline CDR1 and CDR2: SNHLY and FYNNEI. V was clipped by 0 bases and J by 7 bases, with 12 bases between them. CDR3 DNA sequence: TGTGCCAGCAGTGAAGCGCCAGTGACAATTGAAGCTTTCTTT. This encodes CASSEAPVTIEAFF.

The J gene is TRBJ2-5, the V gene TRBV19, with 11 bases identical to TRBD1. Germline trimming cut 5 bases from V and 11 bases from J; bases unmatched to any gene: 10. Germline lookup yields CDR1 LNHDA and CDR2 SQIVND (reference sequence). The CDR3 is 14 amino acids. In nucleotides, the CDR3 is TGTGCCAGTAGTTCCGGACAGGGGGCGGGGGAGCAGTACTTC. Encoded protein: CASSSGQGAGEQYF.

The CDR3 spells CASSDFGNTGELFF. DNA for the CDR3: TGTGCCAGCAGCGACTTCGGAAACACCGGGGAGCTGTTTTTT. The rearrangement links TRBV2 to TRBJ2-2; D gene uncertain. Germline loops: CDR1 SNHLY, CDR2 FYNNEI. V shed 6 bases and J shed 2 bases, with 10 bases lying between them. This CDR3 is built from 14 residues.

The rearrangement links TRBV12-2 to TRBJ2-1; TRBD1 is taken as the D call from the table, unchecked against the DNA. TRBV12-2 is a recognized pseudogene. This CDR3 spans 15 amino acids. CDR3 nucleotides: TGTGCAAGTCGCTTCGGGGCAGGGGTTGGTAATGAGCAGTTCTTC. Its translation is CASRFGAGVGNEQFF.

V usage is TRBV28 and J usage is TRBJ1-4; the D is unclear. This CDR3 region has 15 residues. Trimming cost V 6 bases and J 5 bases, with 16 bases left between them. Germline loops: CDR1 MDHEN, CDR2 SYDVKM. The CDR3, as DNA: TGTGCCAGCAGCCACAGTCCGGGGAGCAATGAAAAACTGTTTTTT. Translation gives CASSHSPGSNEKLFF.

This chain joins TRBV7-8 and TRBJ2-3; no firm D call. Trimming took 1 base from V and 6 from J, leaving 8 bases between them. The CDR3 is 13 amino acids. Germline V gives CDR1 SGHVS, CDR2 FQNEAQ. CDR3 region: CASSLGGADTQYF. The CDR3 DNA is TGTGCCAGCAGCTTAGGAGGAGCGGATACGCAGTATTTT.

This chain links TRBV5-6 with TRBJ1-4; D is perhaps TRBD1 (6 bases). V dropped 0 bases and J dropped 4 bases, with 19 bases sitting between them. The CDR3 is 18 amino acids. Per the germline V gene, CDR1 is SGHDT and CDR2 is YYEEEE. CDR3 bases: TGTGCCAGCAGCTTGGCCGGGATTCAGGACAGACTTAATGAAAAACTGTTTTTT. Encoded protein: CASSLAGIQDRLNEKLFF.

The chain is built from TRBV7-9 and TRBJ2-2; D possibly corresponds to TRBD1 (6 bases). CDR3 length equals 16 residues. Trimming took 5 bases from V and 7 from J, leaving 20 bases between them. Per germline, CDR1 SEHNR and CDR2 FQNEAQ (reference sequence). The CDR3 here is CASSPPLVQGGGELFF. CDR3 nucleotides: TGTGCCAGCAGCCCACCATTGGTACAGGGTGGCGGGGAGCTGTTTTTT.

Notes on this clone: The sample contains more than one DNA sequence encoding this CDR3. The chain uses TRBV27 and TRBJ2-4; a possible D gene is TRBD1 (6 bases). The CDR3 extends over 13 amino acids. Germline V gives CDR1 MNHEY, CDR2 SMNVEV (reference sequence). The V gene lost 6 bases and the J gene lost 1 base, with 7 bases spanning the gap. The CDR3 sequence: CASSRGAKNIQYF. The CDR3 nucleotides read TGTGCCAGCAGCAGGGGTGCCAAAAACATTCAGTACTTC.

V and J are TRBV19 and TRBJ2-5; maybe TRBD2 (5 bases). The J call is doubtful: the DNA matches TRBJ2-7 better. The CDR3 sequence is 13 residues long. The V gene's germline CDR1 is LNHDA and CDR2 SQIVND (reference sequence). The CDR3 protein is CASSIAGNYEQYF. CDR3 in DNA: TGTGCCAGTAGTATAGCGGGGAACTACGAGCAGTACTTC.

The V and J genes are TRBV5-1 and TRBJ2-1; 7 positions agree with TRBD2. Germline V lookup: CDR1 SGHRS, CDR2 YFSETQ. There are 17 residues in the CDR3. V lost 0 bases and J lost 11; bases outside the gene matches: 17. CDR3 residues: CASSLVGGSRGLVKQFF. The CDR3 nucleotides read TGCGCCAGCAGCTTGGTTGGGGGATCCCGCGGACTAGTAAAGCAGTTCTTC. Using reference TRBV5-1 and TRBJ2-1 for the parts outside the CDR3, the full variable domain is KAGVTQTPRYLIKTRGQQVTLSCSPISGHRSVSWYQQTPGQGLQFLFEYFSETQRNKGNFPGRFSGRQFSNSRSEMNVSTLELGDSALYLCASSLVGGSRGLVKQFFGPGTRLTVL.

The chain has TRBV7-9 and TRBJ2-7; 8 bases match TRBD1. Trimming removed 5 bases from V and 6 bases from J; junction bases left unmatched: 6. This CDR3 region has 13 residues. The germline V gene encodes CDR1 SEHNR and CDR2 FQNEAQ (reference sequence). CDR3 DNA sequence: TGTGCCAGCAGCCCGCGACAGGGGTTCGAGCAGTACTTC. It yields the protein CASSPRQGFEQYF.

For this clone: Other DNA sequences in the sample encode the same CDR3. J is TRBJ1-1 and V is TRBV28; the D is unclear. With 3 bases removed from V and 5 bases from J, the gap between germline ends came to 4 bases. CDR3 size: 11 residues. The V gene's germline CDR1 is MDHEN and CDR2 SYDVKM. CDR3 DNA sequence: TGTGCCAGCAGTTTTTTTACTGAAGCTTTCTTT. It specifies CASSFFTEAFF.

The chain combines TRBV6-5 with TRBJ1-1; D gene ambiguous. This CDR3 is 14 amino acids long. V dropped 6 bases and J dropped 0 bases, with 11 bases sitting between them. Germline V CDR1 and CDR2: MNHEY, SVGAGI. CDR3 in amino acids: CASSSDILNTEAFF. In DNA, the CDR3 is TGTGCCAGCAGCTCTGACATATTGAACACTGAAGCTTTCTTT.

The chain has TRBV9 and TRBJ2-7; 9 positions match TRBD1. The CDR3 has 16 residues. V shed 3 bases and J 7 bases; nucleotides not matched to a gene: 14. Germline V gene sequence: CDR1 SGDLS, CDR2 YYNGEE. The CDR3 sequence: CASSASGTGTAGEQYF. The CDR3 coding sequence is TGTGCCAGCAGCGCAAGTGGGACAGGGACCGCGGGGGAGCAGTACTTC.

This clone occurred once. This rearrangement joins TRBV14 to TRBJ2-7; 9 nucleotides agree with TRBD1. The V gene's germline CDR1 is SGHDN and CDR2 FVKESK. V trimming: 4 bases; J trimming: 6 bases; junction bases outside the gene matches: 4. The CDR3 runs to 13 residues. CDR3 protein: CASSPQGAGEQYF. Written as DNA, the CDR3 is TGTGCCAGCAGCCCACAGGGGGCTGGCGAGCAGTACTTC.